Below, 8 T cell receptor beta chains from the same sample are listed, as sequenced in a study of metastatic and nonmetastatic thyroid tumors. Thyroid surgery took place with no prior treatment in any patient. TCRdb re-called clones from the PCR reads using MiXCR. Of about 4,100 clones listed, around 32% are singletons. Sequencing was carried out using adjacent normal tissue. These TCRs come from a male donor with papillary thyroid cancer or a benign thyroid nodule (not recorded which). Some clones in this sample may be carry-over from other donors' samples.

A word on this clone: The CDR3 does not close with the conserved phenylalanine or tryptophan, likely indicating a read error. Because the CDR3's place on the DNA is in doubt, the DNA is left out and the CDR3 is given as listed by TCRdb. V usage is TRBV12-3 or TRBV12-4 and J usage is TRBJ1-3; the table assigns TRBD1, which was not confirmed against the DNA. The CDR3 totals 17 residues, both ends included. The CDR3 is CASSVGRVIGTGNTIDL.

This chain uses TRBV2 with TRBJ2-7, with TRBD1 identical over 8 bases. The CDR3 extends over 16 amino acids. Germline CDR1 SNHLY, CDR2 FYNNEI. The J segment lost 7 bases and the V segment lost 5 bases, leaving 16 bases of the junction unmatched. As DNA, the CDR3 is TGTGCCAGCAGTCCAAGGACAGGGATCGGTTCGTCGGAGCAGTACTTC. Encoded protein: CASSPRTGIGSSEQYF.

The chain links TRBV2 to TRBJ2-1; D is unclear. Germline values: CDR1 SNHLY, CDR2 FYNNEI. CDR3 size: 14 residues. Trimming cost V 8 bases and J 0 bases, with 11 bases left between them. CDR3 amino acids: CASVPSYSYNEQFF. CDR3 in DNA: TGTGCCAGCGTGCCTTCCTACTCCTACAATGAGCAGTTCTTC.

This clone was seen a handful of times. The chain is built from TRBV19 and TRBJ1-5, with 7 bases lining up with TRBD1. The V gene end was trimmed by 6 bases and the J gene end by 5 bases; junction bases not matched to a gene: 7. This CDR3 has 14 residues. The germline gives CDR1 LNHDA, CDR2 SQIVND (reference sequence). The CDR3 loop is CASSVGQSYQPQHF. The CDR3 DNA is TGTGCCAGTAGCGTGGGACAGAGCTATCAGCCCCAGCATTTT.

This clone was picked up one time. The CDR3 protein is CAWSTGQGYEQYF. The CDR3 DNA follows: TGTGCCTGGAGTACTGGACAGGGGTACGAGCAGTACTTC. The chain recombines TRBV30 with TRBJ2-7, with TRBD1 identical over 9 bases. There are 13 residues in the CDR3. With V trimmed by 2 bases and J by 4 bases, 3 bases remained unmatched. Germline CDR1 is GTSNPN and CDR2 is SVGIG (reference sequence). The variable domain in full, completed from reference TRBV30 and TRBJ2-7, reads SQTIHQWPATLVQPVGSPLSLECTVEGTSNPNLYWYRQAAGRGLQLLFYSVGIGQISSEVPQNLSASRPQDRQFILSSKKLLLSDSGFYLCAWSTGQGYEQYFGPGTRLTVT.

The rearrangement joins TRBV6-2 or TRBV6-3 to TRBJ1-6; tentatively, D is TRBD1 (5 bases). In germline, CDR1 is MNHEY, CDR2 SVGEGT. Trimming left V 2 bases short and J 9 bases short, with 17 bases between. The CDR3 runs 16 residues. The CDR3 reads CASSYLDPRQSSPLHF. For the CDR3, the DNA is TGTGCCAGCAGTTACCTCGACCCCCGACAGAGTTCACCCCTCCACTTT.

V and J are TRBV24-1 and TRBJ2-2; D is undetermined. V was shortened by 4 bases and J by 4 bases, with 12 bases between the two germline ends. Germline loops: CDR1 KGHDR, CDR2 SFDVKD. The CDR3 is 15 amino acids. The CDR3 nucleotides are TGTGCCACCAGTGAGCAAAGCAGACGCACCGGGGAGCTGTTTTTT. As protein: CATSEQSRRTGELFF.

This clone is medium-sized in the sample. This chain uses TRBV10-2 with TRBJ1-3, with D hard to call. Germline loops: CDR1 WSHSY, CDR2 SAAADI. The CDR3 totals 14 residues. Trimming stripped 8 bases from V and 0 bases from J, with 11 bases between. Written as DNA, the CDR3 is TGCGCCAGCTTCAACGGCAGCTCTGGAAACACCATATATTTT. This gives the protein CASFNGSSGNTIYF.